The 26 T cell receptor beta chains below all came from one sample that was sequenced in a study of response to subunit inactivated influenza vaccine. TCRdb re-derived calls from the RT-PCR reads in MiXCR, one entry per CDR3 protein. The sample shows more than 150,000 distinct CDR3 sequences, about 9.3% of them seen only once. The material sequenced was non-naive T cells sorted from PBMCs, taken on the day of vaccination. Receptors were obtained from a man aged 50-60 years who received an inactivated influenza vaccine.

A few counts support this clonotype. The chain employs TRBV6-5 and TRBJ2-1; 10 nucleotides match TRBD2. Germline loops: CDR1 MNHEY, CDR2 SVGAGI. The CDR3 has 14 residues. Germline trimming cut 4 bases from V and 6 bases from J; bases unmatched to any gene: 3. The CDR3 region has the DNA TGTGCCAGCAGTTCCAGACTAGCGGGCAATGAGCAGTTCTTC. Translating gives CASSSRLAGNEQFF.

This clonotype came up a few times. The gene calls are TRBV6-1 and TRBJ2-2; D gene uncertain. The CDR3 consists of 13 residues. The V gene lost 5 bases and the J gene lost 6 bases, with 10 bases spanning the gap. Germline-derived CDR1 and CDR2 are MNHNS and SASEGT. CDR3 region: CASSPGRAGELFF. Here the CDR3 DNA reads TGTGCCAGCAGTCCGGGTAGGGCCGGGGAGCTGTTTTTT.

At least ten counts were recorded for this clonotype. The chain joins TRBV6-2 or TRBV6-3 to TRBJ2-7; the match to TRBD2 covers 8 bases. Germline V gene sequence: CDR1 MNHEY, CDR2 SVGEGT. This CDR3 region has 20 residues. The ends lost 5 bases at V and 4 bases at J; junction bases unmatched: 25. CDR3 DNA sequence: TGTGCCAGCAGTCGCCTTCTGTCTCGAAGCGGGAGTCTCCCCTCTTACGAGCAGTACTTC. Its translation is CASSRLLSRSGSLPSYEQYF.

This clonotype showed up many times. The rearrangement uses TRBV15 and TRBJ1-5, with 9 bases aligning to TRBD1. From germline, CDR1 is LNHNV and CDR2 YYDKDF (reference sequence). V was clipped by 3 bases and J by 7 bases; unmatched bases: 7. The CDR3 spans 15 residues. The CDR3 here is CATSSKTGGKQPQHF. Written as DNA, the CDR3 is TGTGCCACCAGCAGTAAGACAGGGGGTAAACAGCCCCAGCATTTT.

The chain has TRBV10-3 and TRBJ1-2; weak D call: TRBD1 (5 bases). V was trimmed by 6 bases and J by 0 bases, leaving 11 bases between them. Germline V gives CDR1 ENHRY, CDR2 SYGVKD. CDR3 length: 14 amino acids. The CDR3 DNA reads as TGTGCCATCAGGGCGGGGGGGACTAACTATGGCTACACCTTC. Its translation is CAIRAGGTNYGYTF.

The V and J genes are TRBV6-1 and TRBJ2-7, with D possibly TRBD2 on 5 matching bases. Germline CDR1 is MNHNS and CDR2 is SASEGT. This CDR3 region has 16 residues. The V and J ends lost 2 bases and 1 base respectively, with 15 bases between them. CDR3 amino acids: CASSEPYSGISYEQYF. Written as DNA, the CDR3 is TGTGCCAGCAGTGAACCGTACTCCGGGATATCCTACGAGCAGTACTTC.

This chain's CDR3 is CASSLQVGEYEQYF. CDR3 nucleotides: TGCGCCAGCAGCTTACAAGTGGGGGAGTACGAGCAGTACTTC. The chain employs TRBV5-1 and TRBJ2-7, with D tentatively TRBD1 or TRBD2 (5 bases each). CDR3 length equals 14 residues. Trimming took off 2 bases at V and 4 bases at J, with 13 bases between the two ends. Germline V gene lookup returns CDR1 SGHRS and CDR2 YFSETQ. Drawing the rest from reference TRBV5-1 and TRBJ2-7, the complete variable domain is KAGVTQTPRYLIKTRGQQVTLSCSPISGHRSVSWYQQTPGQGLQFLFEYFSETQRNKGNFPGRFSGRQFSNSRSEMNVSTLELGDSALYLCASSLQVGEYEQYFGPGTRLTVT.

The genes are TRBV3-1 and TRBJ2-7; 7 nucleotides align to TRBD1. Germline CDR1 LGHDT, CDR2 YNNKEL (reference sequence). The CDR3 runs to 15 residues. V was pared by 1 base and J by 7 bases, with 10 bases of the junction left unmatched. CDR3: CASSQGVTGTREQYF. The DNA of the CDR3 is TGTGCCAGCAGCCAAGGCGTGACAGGGACCAGGGAGCAGTACTTC.

A few counts support this clonotype. The chain has TRBV27 and TRBJ1-5; perhaps TRBD1 as D (6 bases). The germline CDR1 and CDR2 sequences are MNHEY and SMNVEV (reference sequence). The CDR3 has 14 residues. Trimming removed 5 bases from V and 7 bases from J, with 15 bases in between. In DNA form, the CDR3 reads TGTGCCAGCAGTCCCCGGACAGTTGGCCAGCCCCAGCATTTT. This translates into CASSPRTVGQPQHF.

In its sample, this clonotype was seen a few times. J is TRBJ1-6 and V is TRBV4-1; 7 bases match TRBD1. Germline lookup yields CDR1 MGHRA and CDR2 YSYEKL. The CDR3 covers 15 residues. V shed 0 bases, J shed 9 bases, and the junction held 5 bases outside the gene matches. The CDR3 here is CASSQEGQGGSPLHF. The CDR3 nucleotides are TGCGCCAGCAGCCAAGAAGGGCAGGGGGGTTCACCCCTCCACTTT.

This clonotype came up a few times. The chain has TRBV20-1 and TRBJ1-2; tentatively, D is TRBD1 (6 bases). The V end was cut by 3 bases, the J end by 7 bases, with 18 bases between. Germline V gives CDR1 DFQATT, CDR2 SNEGSKA (reference sequence). This CDR3 has 14 amino acids. The CDR3 loop reads CSARYYREASGYTF. The CDR3 region has the DNA TGCAGTGCTAGGTACTACAGGGAGGCTAGTGGCTACACCTTC.

This clonotype was counted at least ten times. This chain joins TRBV30 and TRBJ1-1; D is uncertain. Germline V CDR1 and CDR2: GTSNPN, SVGIG (reference sequence). Trimming shortened V by 1 base and J by 0 bases, and 12 bases separated the two germline ends. The CDR3 spans 15 residues. CDR3 amino acids: CAWSGFGSMNTEAFF. CDR3 DNA: TGTGCCTGGAGTGGGTTTGGTTCAATGAACACTGAAGCTTTCTTT.

This clonotype was recorded a few times. This sequence joins TRBV4-3 and TRBJ1-4; D call uncertain. CDR1 is LGHNA and CDR2 is YSLEER in the germline V gene. There are 15 residues in the CDR3. The V and J ends lost 0 bases and 5 bases respectively, with 10 bases between them. The CDR3 DNA reads TGCGCCAGCAGCCAAGAATGGCAGCTGAATGAAAAACTGTTTTTT. Its translation is CASSQEWQLNEKLFF.

This clonotype has just a few counts. The chain joins TRBV24-1 to TRBJ2-1; 14 nucleotides align to TRBD2. The V gene end was trimmed by 3 bases and the J gene end by 10 bases; junction bases not matched to a gene: 16. The CDR3 covers 19 residues. Germline values: CDR1 KGHDR, CDR2 SFDVKD. CDR3 coding DNA: TGTGCCACCAGTGATCCAACCGGGACTAGCGGGAGCCCCCGGAGGGAGCAGTTCTTC. Protein: CATSDPTGTSGSPRREQFF.

In the case of this clonotype: This sequence may be a read error, since a much larger clone differs from it by one base. V is TRBV2 and J is TRBJ2-1, with TRBD1 matching 7 bases. The germline V gene has CDR1 SNHLY and CDR2 FYNNEI. Unmatched junction bases numbered 13, after V lost 8 bases and J lost 9 bases. The CDR3 loop spans 14 amino acids. The CDR3 region is CASSNQGEMAEQFF. CDR3 sequence (DNA): TGTGCCAGCTCTAATCAGGGGGAGATGGCTGAGCAGTTCTTC.

This clonotype was detected only a few times. The chain joins TRBV7-9 to TRBJ2-7; possible D gene TRBD2, 6 bases. The CDR3 spans 12 residues. Germline V gives CDR1 SEHNR, CDR2 FQNEAQ (reference sequence). Trimming cost V 4 bases and J 5 bases, with 9 bases left between them. CDR3 bases: TGTGCCAGCAGCTCGCCGGGGGACGAGCAGTACTTC. This translates into CASSSPGDEQYF. Looking up the rest from reference TRBV7-9 and TRBJ2-7 gives the full variable domain: DTGVSQNPRHKITKRGQNVTFRCDPISEHNRLYWYRQTLGQGPEFLTYFQNEAQLEKSRLLSDRFSAERPKGSFSTLEIQRTEQGDSAMYLCASSSPGDEQYFGPGTRLTVT.

This clonotype was counted many times. V and J are TRBV20-1 and TRBJ1-4, with D perhaps matching TRBD1 (6 bases). The V end was cut by 7 bases, the J end by 8 bases, with 17 bases between. Germline V CDR1 and CDR2: DFQATT, SNEGSKA (reference sequence). CDR3 length equals 13 residues. Here the CDR3 reads CSVPGAIGEKLFF. The CDR3 DNA is TGCAGTGTCCCAGGGGCCATAGGGGAAAAACTGTTTTTT.

This chain links TRBV14 with TRBJ1-1, with D tentatively TRBD1 (5 bases). Germline V gene sequence: CDR1 SGHDN, CDR2 FVKESK. Trimming removed 4 bases at V and 10 bases at J, with 22 bases between. CDR3 length: 15 amino acids. This CDR3 reads CASSPTWGGVEGAFF. CDR3 nucleotides: TGTGCCAGCAGCCCGACGTGGGGGGGGGTTGAAGGAGCTTTCTTT.

This clonotype was recorded a few times. This CDR3 is CASSLDPGRGTEAFF. The CDR3 bases are TGTGCCAGCAGTTTAGACCCGGGGCGGGGCACTGAAGCTTTCTTT. V usage is TRBV12-3 or TRBV12-4 and J usage is TRBJ1-1; TRBD1 might be the D (5 bases). V gave up 1 base and J gave up 4 bases, with 13 bases separating them. CDR3 length: 15 residues.

There are a few counts of this clonotype. The chain recombines TRBV11-2 with TRBJ2-7; D possibly matches TRBD1 or TRBD2 (6 bases each). The ends were cut back, 1 base at V and 0 bases at J, with 16 bases in the middle. The CDR3 is 17 amino acids. Germline V gene sequence: CDR1 SGHAT, CDR2 FQNNGV. CDR3 loop: CASSLGLGGAGSYEQYF. The CDR3 DNA follows: TGTGCCAGCAGCTTAGGATTGGGGGGCGCCGGCTCCTACGAGCAGTACTTC.

This clonotype was recorded at least ten times. The chain couples TRBV9 to TRBJ2-4, with 7 bases identical to TRBD2. Unmatched junction bases numbered 17, after V lost 4 bases and J lost 7 bases. Germline assignment: CDR1 SGDLS and CDR2 YYNGEE. The CDR3 totals 17 residues. Here the CDR3 DNA reads TGTGCCAGCAGCCCAGAGCCAGTAGCGGGTCTGAGGAACATTCAGTACTTC. The encoded protein is CASSPEPVAGLRNIQYF.

Many counts were recorded for this clonotype. V usage is TRBV5-1 and J usage is TRBJ2-7; D may correspond to TRBD1 or TRBD2 (6 bases each). Germline loops: CDR1 SGHRS, CDR2 YFSETQ. The length of the CDR3 is 14 residues. V was pared by 5 bases and J by 3 bases, with 15 bases between. In DNA, the CDR3 is TGCGCCAGCAGGCGACAGGAGGGTCACTACGAGCAGTACTTC. Translation gives CASRRQEGHYEQYF.

V is TRBV5-6 and J is TRBJ2-2, with 9 bases lining up with TRBD2. This CDR3 is 17 amino acids long. V lost 0 bases to trimming and J lost 0 bases; unmatched junction nucleotides: 3. Germline V gives CDR1 SGHDT, CDR2 YYEEEE. CDR3 DNA sequence: TGTGCCAGCAGCTTGGCTAGCGGGATCGCGAACACCGGGGAGCTGTTTTTT. This codes for CASSLASGIANTGELFF.

This clonotype was recorded a few times. The chain is built from TRBV20-1 and TRBJ2-7; the D gene is possibly TRBD1 (5 bases). Trimming took off 3 bases at V and 5 bases at J, with 8 bases between the two ends. The CDR3 runs 11 residues. Germline V lookup: CDR1 DFQATT, CDR2 SNEGSKA (reference sequence). CDR3 sequence (DNA): TGCAGTGCTAGCCAGGGCCACGAGCAGTACTTC. Its translation: CSASQGHEQYF.

The chain carries TRBV21-1 and TRBJ2-3; the D segment call TRBD2 is taken from the table without a DNA check. TRBV21-1 is an annotated pseudogene. This CDR3 is built from 15 residues. CDR3 nucleotides: TGTGCCAGCAGCCGTAGCTTAGTCCCCCTAAATACGCAGTATTTT. This gives the protein CASSRSLVPLNTQYF.

The V call is TRBV7-6, the J call TRBJ1-1; tentatively, D is TRBD1 (6 bases). CDR1 SGHVS and CDR2 FNYEAQ come from the germline V gene. This CDR3 is built from 16 residues. The V and J ends lost 5 bases and 1 base respectively, with 17 bases between them. The CDR3 bases are TGTGCCAGCAGCGCGGGGGGCCTTGTCGGGAACACTGAAGCTTTCTTT. Protein: CASSAGGLVGNTEAFF.